This T cell receptor (beta chain) was retrieved from a study of cytomegalovirus exposure and HLA in healthy donors. The CDR3 spans 16 residues. Germline V gene data show CDR1 as MRHNA and CDR2 as SNTAGT. Trimming removed 3 bases from V and 4 bases from J, with 16 bases in between. The PCR contained 60 Vbeta and 13 Jbeta primers. Generated by immunoSEQ multiplex PCR, the TCRdb table keeps only in-frame clones and is missing some. Here the sample spans 120,000 or so clones, roughly 82% being singletons. Material: PBMCs. This clonotype originated in a human donor in good health. The J gene is TRBJ2-1, the V gene TRBV6-4; tentatively, D is TRBD2 (6 bases). In DNA form, the CDR3 reads TGTGCCAGCAGTGAAGGGCCTAGCGCCGATTACAATGAGCAGTTCTTC. This codes for CASSEGPSADYNEQFF.